This section outlines one TCR beta chain sequence together with its context. Antigen: not known. Some clones are missing from TCRdb's copy, which holds only in-frame ones; the method was immunoSEQ multiplex PCR. The data hold tens of thousands of clones, with approximately 85% observed a single time. Indicated time point: time of PML onset. PML in natalizumab-treated patients developed after between roughly 16 and 60 months of natalizumab therapy. T3 blood samples were collected at the time of PML onset. This sample stems from a study of multiple sclerosis patients with progressive multifocal leukoencephalopathy. Findings and caveats of the study: Clones expanded at PML were already present before and during natalizumab.

Sequencing used PBMCs, obtained from a patient treated with natalizumab. This clonotype originated in a woman aged 25-40 years with progressive multifocal leukoencephalopathy.

CDR3 loop: CASSWGGTQYF. DNA of the CDR3: TGTGCCAGCAGCTGGGGTGGGACGCAGTATTTT. The V call is TRBV5-6, the J call TRBJ2-3; unclear D gene. V lost 3 bases to trimming and J lost 9 bases, with 8 bases between them. The germline gives CDR1 SGHDT, CDR2 YYEEEE. This CDR3 contains 11 residues.